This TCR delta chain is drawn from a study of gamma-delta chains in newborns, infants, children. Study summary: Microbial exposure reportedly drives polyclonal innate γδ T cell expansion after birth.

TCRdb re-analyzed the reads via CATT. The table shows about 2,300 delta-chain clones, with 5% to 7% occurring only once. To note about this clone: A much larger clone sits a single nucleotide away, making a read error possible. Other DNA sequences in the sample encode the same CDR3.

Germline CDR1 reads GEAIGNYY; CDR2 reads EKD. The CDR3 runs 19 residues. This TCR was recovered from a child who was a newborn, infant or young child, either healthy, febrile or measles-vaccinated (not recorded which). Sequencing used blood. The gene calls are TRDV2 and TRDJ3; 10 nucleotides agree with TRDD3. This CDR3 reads CACDTLGDWSSWDTRQMFF. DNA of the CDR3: TGTGCCTGCGACACACTGGGGGATTGGAGCTCCTGGGACACCCGACAGATGTTTTTC.